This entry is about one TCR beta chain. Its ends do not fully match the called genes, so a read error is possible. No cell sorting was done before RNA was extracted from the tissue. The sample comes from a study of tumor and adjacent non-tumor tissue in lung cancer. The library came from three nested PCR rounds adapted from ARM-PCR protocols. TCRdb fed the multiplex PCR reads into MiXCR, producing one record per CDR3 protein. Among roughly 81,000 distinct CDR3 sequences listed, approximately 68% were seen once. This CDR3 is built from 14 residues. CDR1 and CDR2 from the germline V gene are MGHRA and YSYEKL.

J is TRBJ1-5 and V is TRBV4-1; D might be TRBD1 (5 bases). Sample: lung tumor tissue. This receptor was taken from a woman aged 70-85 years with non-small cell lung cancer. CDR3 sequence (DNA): TGTGCCAGCACCCATGTCGGGGCGTCGCAGCCCCAGCATTTT. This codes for CASTHVGASQPQHF.